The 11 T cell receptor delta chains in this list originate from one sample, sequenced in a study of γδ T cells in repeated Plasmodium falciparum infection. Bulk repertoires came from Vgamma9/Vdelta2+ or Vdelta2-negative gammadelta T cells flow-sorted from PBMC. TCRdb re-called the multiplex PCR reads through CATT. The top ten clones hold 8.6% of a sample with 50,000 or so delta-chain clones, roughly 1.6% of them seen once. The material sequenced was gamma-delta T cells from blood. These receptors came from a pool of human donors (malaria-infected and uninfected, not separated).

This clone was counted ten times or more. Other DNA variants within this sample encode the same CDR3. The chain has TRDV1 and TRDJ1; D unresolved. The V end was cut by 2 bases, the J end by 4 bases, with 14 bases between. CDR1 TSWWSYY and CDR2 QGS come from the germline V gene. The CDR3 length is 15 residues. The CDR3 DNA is TGTGCTCTTGGGGAAAGGAGAAGGTATGGCGATAAACTCATCTTT. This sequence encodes CALGERRRYGDKLIF.

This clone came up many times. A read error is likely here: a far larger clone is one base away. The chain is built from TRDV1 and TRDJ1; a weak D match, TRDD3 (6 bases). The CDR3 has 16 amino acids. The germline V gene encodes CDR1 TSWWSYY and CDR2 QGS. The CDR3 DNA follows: TGTGCTCCTGGGGAAACAAGGGCCGCGTACACCGATAAACTCATCTTT. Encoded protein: CAPGETRAAYTDKLIF.

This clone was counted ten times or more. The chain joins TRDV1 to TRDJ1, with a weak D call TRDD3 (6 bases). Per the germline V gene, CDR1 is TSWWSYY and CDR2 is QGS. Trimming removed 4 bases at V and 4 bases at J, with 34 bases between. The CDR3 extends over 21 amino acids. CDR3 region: CALGATLLKLREGIHLDKLIF. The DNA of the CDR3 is TGTGCTCTTGGGGCTACCCTCCTAAAACTGCGTGAGGGGATTCACCTCGATAAACTCATCTTT.

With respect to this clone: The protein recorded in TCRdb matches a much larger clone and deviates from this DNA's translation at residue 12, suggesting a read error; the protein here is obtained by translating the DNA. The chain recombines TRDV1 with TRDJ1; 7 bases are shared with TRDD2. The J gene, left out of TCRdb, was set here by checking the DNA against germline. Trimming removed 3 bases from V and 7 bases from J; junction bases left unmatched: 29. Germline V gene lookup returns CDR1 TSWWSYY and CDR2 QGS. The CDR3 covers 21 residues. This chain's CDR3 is CALGEPRLFLGSYPRRTKLIF. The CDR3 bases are TGTGCTCTTGGGGAGCCCCGGCTCTTCCTAGGGAGCTATCCCAGACGTACTAAACTCATCTTT.

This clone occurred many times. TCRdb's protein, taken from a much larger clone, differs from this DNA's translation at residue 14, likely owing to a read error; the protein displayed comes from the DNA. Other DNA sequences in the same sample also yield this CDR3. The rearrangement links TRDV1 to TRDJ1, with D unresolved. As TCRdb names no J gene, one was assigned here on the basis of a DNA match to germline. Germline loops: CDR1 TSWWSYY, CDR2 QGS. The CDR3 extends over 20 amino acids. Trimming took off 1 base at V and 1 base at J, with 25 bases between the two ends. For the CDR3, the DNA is TGTGCTCTTGGGGAACGGGGCGATAGCCCTCGCCGACGTCTCACCGATAAACTCATCTTT. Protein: CALGERGDSPRRRLTDKLIF.

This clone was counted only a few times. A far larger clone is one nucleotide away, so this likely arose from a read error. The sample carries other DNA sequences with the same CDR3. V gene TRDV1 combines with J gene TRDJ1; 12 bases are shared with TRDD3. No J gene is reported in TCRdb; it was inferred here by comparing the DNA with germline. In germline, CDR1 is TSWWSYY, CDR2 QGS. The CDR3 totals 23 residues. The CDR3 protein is CALGELTWPLPRRGSGGYAELIF. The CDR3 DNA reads TGCGCTCTTGGGGAACTTACTTGGCCTTTGCCTAGGCGAGGGTCTGGGGGATACGCAGAACTCATCTTT.

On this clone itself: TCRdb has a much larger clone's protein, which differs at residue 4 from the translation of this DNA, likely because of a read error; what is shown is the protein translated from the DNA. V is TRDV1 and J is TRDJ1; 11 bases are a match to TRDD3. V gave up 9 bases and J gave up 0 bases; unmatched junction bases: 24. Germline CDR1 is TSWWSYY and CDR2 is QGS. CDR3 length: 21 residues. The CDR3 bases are TGTGCTCTCAGCCGTCTAATCTGGGGGATACAGGGAGGCCAGTACACCGATAAACTCATCTTT. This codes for CALSRLIWGIQGGQYTDKLIF.

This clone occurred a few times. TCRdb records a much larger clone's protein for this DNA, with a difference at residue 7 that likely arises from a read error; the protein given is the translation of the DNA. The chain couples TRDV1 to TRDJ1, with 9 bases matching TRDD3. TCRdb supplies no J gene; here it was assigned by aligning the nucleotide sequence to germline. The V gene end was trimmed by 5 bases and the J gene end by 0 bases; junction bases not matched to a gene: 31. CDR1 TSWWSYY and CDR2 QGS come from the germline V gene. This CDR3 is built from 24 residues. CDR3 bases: TGTGCTCTTGGGCTAAGTCGGCCTTCCCCGTTCGACTTACTGGGGGACCCGTACACCGATAAACTCATCTTT. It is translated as CALGLSRPSPFDLLGDPYTDKLIF.

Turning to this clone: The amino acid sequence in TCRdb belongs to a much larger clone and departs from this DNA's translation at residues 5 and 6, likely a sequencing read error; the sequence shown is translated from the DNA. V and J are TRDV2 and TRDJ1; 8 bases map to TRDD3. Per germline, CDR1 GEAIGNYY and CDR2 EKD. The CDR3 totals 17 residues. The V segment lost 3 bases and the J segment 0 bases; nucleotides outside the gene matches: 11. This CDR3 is CACDSVAWGTNTDKLIF. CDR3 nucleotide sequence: TGTGCCTGTGACTCGGTAGCCTGGGGGACCAACACCGATAAACTCATCTTT.

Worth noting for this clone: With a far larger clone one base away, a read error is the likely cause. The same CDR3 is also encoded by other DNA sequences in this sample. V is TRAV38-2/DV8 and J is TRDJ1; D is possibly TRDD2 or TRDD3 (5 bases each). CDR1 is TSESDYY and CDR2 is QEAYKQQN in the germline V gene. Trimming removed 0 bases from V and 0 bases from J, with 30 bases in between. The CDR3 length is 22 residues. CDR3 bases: TGTGCTTATAGGAGCGTACTTCCCCGGTGTTGGTTGGGGACCTCGTACACCGATAAACTCATCTTT. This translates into CAYRSVLPRCWLGTSYTDKLIF.

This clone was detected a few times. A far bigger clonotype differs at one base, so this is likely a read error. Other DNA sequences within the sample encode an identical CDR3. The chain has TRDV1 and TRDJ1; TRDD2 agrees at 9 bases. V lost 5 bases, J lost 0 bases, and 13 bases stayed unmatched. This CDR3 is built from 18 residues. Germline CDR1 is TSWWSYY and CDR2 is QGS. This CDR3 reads CALGNLPTKSTYTDKLIF. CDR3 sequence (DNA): TGTGCTCTTGGGAACCTTCCTACGAAGTCTACATACACCGATAAACTCATCTTT.